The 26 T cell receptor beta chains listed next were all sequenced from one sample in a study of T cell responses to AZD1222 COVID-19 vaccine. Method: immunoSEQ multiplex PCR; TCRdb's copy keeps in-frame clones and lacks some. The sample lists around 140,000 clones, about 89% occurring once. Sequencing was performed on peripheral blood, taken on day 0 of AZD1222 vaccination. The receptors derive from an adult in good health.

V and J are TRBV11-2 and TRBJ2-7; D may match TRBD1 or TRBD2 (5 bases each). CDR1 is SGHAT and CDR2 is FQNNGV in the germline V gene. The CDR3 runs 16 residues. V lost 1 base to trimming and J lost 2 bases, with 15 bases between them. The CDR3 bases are TGTGCCAGCAGCTTAGGAGGGCCCGTGGACACCTACGAGCAGTACTTC. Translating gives CASSLGGPVDTYEQYF.

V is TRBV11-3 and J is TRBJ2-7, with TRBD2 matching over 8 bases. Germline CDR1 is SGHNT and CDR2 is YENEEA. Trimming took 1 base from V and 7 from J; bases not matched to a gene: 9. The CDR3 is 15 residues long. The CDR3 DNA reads TGTGCCAGCAGCTTAGCCTCAGGAACTAGCGGTGAGCAGTACTTC. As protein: CASSLASGTSGEQYF.

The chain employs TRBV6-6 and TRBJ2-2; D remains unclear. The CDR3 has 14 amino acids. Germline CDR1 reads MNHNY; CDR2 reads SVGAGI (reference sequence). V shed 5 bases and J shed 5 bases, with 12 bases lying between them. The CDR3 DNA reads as TGTGCCAGCAGTCCGCCCCTGGGAACCGGGGAGCTGTTTTTT. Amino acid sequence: CASSPPLGTGELFF.

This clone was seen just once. DNA of the CDR3: TGTGCCAGCCGGTGGGTCCGGAATTCACCCCTCCACTTT. Its protein is CASRWVRNSPLHF. The chain recombines TRBV7-2 with TRBJ1-6; no reliable D call. The germline V and J ends were trimmed by 8 bases and 7 bases, with 12 bases remaining between them. From germline, CDR1 is SGHTA and CDR2 FQGNSA. CDR3 size: 13 residues.

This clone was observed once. The CDR3 region is CASSPPTGANTEAFF. Here the CDR3 DNA reads TGTGCCAGCAGCCCGCCGACAGGGGCGAACACTGAAGCTTTCTTT. The rearrangement joins TRBV7-2 to TRBJ1-1; TRBD1 aligns across 8 bases. The CDR3 is 15 residues long. With V trimmed by 5 bases and J by 1 base, 6 bases remained unmatched. Germline lookup yields CDR1 SGHTA and CDR2 FQGNSA.

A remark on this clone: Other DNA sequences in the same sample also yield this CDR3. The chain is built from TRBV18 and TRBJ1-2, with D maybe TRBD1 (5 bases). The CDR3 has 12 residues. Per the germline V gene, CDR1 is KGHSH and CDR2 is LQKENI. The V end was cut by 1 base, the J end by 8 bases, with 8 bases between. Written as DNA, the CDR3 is TGTGCCAGCTCACCACGGGGGGACGGCTACACCTTC. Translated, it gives CASSPRGDGYTF.

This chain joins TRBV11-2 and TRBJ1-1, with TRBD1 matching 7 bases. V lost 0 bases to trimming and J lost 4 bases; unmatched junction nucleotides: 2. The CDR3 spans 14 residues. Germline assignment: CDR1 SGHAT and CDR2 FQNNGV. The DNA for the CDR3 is TGTGCCAGCAGCTTAGATTACAGGGGCACTGAAGCTTTCTTT. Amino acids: CASSLDYRGTEAFF.

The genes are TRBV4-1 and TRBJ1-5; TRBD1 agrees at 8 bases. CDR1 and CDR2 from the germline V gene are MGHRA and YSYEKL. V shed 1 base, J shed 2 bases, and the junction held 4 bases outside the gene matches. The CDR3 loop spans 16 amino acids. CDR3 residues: CASSQVGRGRNQPQHF. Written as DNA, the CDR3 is TGCGCCAGCAGCCAAGTGGGCAGGGGGCGCAATCAGCCCCAGCATTTT.

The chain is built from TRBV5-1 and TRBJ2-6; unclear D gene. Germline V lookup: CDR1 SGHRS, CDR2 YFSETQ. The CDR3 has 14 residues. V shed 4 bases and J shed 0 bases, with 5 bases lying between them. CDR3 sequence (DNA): TGCGCCAGCAGCCCCAACTCTGGGGCCAACGTCCTGACTTTC. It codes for CASSPNSGANVLTF.

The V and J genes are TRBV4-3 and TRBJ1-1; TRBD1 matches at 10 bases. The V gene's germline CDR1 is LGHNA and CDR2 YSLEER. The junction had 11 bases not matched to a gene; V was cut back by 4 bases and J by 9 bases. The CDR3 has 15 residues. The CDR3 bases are TGCGCCAGCAGCCCTACGGGGACAGGGGTTTTTAAAGCTTTCTTT. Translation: CASSPTGTGVFKAFF.

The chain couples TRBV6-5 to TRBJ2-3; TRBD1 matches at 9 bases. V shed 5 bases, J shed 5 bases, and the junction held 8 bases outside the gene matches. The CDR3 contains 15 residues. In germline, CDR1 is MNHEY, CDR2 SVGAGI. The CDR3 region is CASSPNRGRRDTQYF. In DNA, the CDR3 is TGTGCCAGCAGTCCAAACAGGGGGCGACGAGATACGCAGTATTTT.

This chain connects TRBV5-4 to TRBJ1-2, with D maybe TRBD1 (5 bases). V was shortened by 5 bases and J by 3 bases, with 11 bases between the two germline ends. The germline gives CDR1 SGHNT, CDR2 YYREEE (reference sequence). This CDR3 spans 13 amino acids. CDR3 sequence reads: CASSHRIDYGYTF. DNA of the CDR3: TGTGCCAGCAGTCACAGGATAGACTATGGCTACACCTTC. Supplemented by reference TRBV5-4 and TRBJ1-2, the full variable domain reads ETGVTQSPTHLIKTRGQQVTLRCSSQSGHNTVSWYQQALGQGPQFIFQYYREEENGRGNFPPRFSGLQFPNYSSELNVNALELDDSALYLCASSHRIDYGYTFGSGTRLTVV.

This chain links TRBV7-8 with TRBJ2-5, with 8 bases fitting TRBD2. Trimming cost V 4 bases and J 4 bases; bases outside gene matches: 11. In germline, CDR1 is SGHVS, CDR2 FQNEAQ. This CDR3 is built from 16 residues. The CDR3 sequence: CASSSRASGLGETQYF. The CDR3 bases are TGTGCCAGCAGCTCACGGGCTAGCGGGTTAGGAGAGACCCAGTACTTC.

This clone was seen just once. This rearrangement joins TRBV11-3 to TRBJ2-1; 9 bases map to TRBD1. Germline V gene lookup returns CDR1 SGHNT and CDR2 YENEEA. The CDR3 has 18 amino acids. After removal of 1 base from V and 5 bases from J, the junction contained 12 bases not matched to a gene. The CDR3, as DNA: TGTGCCAGCAGCTTAGGCCGGGGACAGGGAAGAACCAACAATGAGCAGTTCTTC. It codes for CASSLGRGQGRTNNEQFF.

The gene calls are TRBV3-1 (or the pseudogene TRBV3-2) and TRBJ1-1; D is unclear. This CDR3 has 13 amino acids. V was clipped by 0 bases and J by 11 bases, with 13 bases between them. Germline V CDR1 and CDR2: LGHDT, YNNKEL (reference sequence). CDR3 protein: CASSQEGLGLAFF. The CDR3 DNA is TGTGCCAGCAGCCAAGAAGGTTTGGGTTTGGCTTTCTTT.

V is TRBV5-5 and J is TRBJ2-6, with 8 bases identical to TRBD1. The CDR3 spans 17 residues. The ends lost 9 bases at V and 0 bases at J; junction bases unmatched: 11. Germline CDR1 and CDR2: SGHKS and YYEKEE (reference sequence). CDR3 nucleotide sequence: TGTGCCACCCAGACAGGGGCCTCAAACTCTGGGGCCAACGTCCTGACTTTC. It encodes CATQTGASNSGANVLTF.

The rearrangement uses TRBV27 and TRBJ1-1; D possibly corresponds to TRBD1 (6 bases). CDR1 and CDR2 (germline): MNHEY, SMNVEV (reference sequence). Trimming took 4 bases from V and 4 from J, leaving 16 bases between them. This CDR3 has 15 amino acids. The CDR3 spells CASSSSGEGSTEAFF. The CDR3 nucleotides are TGTGCCAGCAGTTCATCAGGGGAAGGTAGCACTGAAGCTTTCTTT.

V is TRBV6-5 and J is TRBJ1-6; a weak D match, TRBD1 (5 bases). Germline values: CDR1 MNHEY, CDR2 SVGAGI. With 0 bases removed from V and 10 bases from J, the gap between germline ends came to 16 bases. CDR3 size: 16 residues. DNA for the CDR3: TGTGCCAGCAGTTACTCGATTGGACATTACCCATCACCCCTCCACTTT. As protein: CASSYSIGHYPSPLHF.

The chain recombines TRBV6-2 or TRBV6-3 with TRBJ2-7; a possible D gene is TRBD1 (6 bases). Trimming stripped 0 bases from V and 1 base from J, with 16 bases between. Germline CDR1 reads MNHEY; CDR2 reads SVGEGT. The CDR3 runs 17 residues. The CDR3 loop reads CASSYSSSRDTSYEQYF. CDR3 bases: TGTGCCAGCAGTTACTCATCCTCCCGGGACACTTCCTACGAGCAGTACTTC.

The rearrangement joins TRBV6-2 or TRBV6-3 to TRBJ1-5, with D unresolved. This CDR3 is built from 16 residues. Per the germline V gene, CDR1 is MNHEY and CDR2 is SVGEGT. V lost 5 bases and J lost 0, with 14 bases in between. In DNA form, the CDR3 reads TGTGCCAGCAGTAAACCATCACTGGATAGCAATCAGCCCCAGCATTTT. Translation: CASSKPSLDSNQPQHF.

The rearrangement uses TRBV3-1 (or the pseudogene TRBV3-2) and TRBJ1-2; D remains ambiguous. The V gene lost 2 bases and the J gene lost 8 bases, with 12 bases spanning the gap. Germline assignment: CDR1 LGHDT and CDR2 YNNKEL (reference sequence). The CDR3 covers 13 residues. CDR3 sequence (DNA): TGTGCCAGCAGCCAAAGAGGGCTACGGGGCTACACCTTC. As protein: CASSQRGLRGYTF.

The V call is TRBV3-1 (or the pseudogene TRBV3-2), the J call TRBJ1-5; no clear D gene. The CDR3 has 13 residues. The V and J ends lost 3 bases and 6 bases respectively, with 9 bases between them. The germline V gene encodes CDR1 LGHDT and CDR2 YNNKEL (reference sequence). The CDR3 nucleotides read TGTGCCAGCAGCCACCTCGATGCTCAGCCCCAGCATTTT. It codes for CASSHLDAQPQHF.

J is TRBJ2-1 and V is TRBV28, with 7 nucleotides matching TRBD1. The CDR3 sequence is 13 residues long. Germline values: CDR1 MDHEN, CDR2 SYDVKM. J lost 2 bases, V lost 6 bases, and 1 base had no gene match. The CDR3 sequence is CASRQGTYNEQFF. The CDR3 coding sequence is TGTGCCAGCAGACAGGGGACCTACAATGAGCAGTTCTTC.

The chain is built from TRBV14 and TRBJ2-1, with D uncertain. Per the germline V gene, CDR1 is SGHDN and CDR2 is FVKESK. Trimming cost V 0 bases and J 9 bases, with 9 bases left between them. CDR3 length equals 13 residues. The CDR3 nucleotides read TGTGCCAGCAGCCAAGAAGGTGGGTTTGAGCAGTTCTTC. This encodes CASSQEGGFEQFF.

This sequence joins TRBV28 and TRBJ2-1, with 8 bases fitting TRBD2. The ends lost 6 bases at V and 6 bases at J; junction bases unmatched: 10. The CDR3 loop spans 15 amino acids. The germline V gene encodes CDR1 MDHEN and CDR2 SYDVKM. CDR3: CASRRPGLGRNEQFF. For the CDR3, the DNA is TGTGCCAGCAGGAGGCCGGGACTAGGCCGCAATGAGCAGTTCTTC. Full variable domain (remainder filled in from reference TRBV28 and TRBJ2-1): DVKVTQSSRYLVKRTGEKVFLECVQDMDHENMFWYRQDPGLGLRLIYFSYDVKMKEKGDIPEGYSVSREKKERFSLILESASTNQTSMYLCASRRPGLGRNEQFFGPGTRLTVL.

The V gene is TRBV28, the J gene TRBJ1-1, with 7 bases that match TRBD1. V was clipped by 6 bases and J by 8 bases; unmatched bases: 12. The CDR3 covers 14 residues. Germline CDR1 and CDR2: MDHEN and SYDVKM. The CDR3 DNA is TGTGCCAGCAGCCTACGACCGACAGGGAAAGAAGCTTTCTTT. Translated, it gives CASSLRPTGKEAFF.